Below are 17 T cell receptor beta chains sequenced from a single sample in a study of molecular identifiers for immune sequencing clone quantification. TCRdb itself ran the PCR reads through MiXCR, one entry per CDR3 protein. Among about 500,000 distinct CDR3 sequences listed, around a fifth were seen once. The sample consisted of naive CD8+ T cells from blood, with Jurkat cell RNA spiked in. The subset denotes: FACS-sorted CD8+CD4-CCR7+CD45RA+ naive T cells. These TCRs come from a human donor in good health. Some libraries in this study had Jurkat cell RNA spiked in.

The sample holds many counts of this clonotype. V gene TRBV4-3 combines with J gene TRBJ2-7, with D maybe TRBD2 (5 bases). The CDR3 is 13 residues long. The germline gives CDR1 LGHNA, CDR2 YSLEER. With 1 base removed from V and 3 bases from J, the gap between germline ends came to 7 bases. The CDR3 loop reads CASSQVRGYEQYF. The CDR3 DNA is TGCGCCAGCAGCCAAGTTCGGGGCTACGAGCAGTACTTC.

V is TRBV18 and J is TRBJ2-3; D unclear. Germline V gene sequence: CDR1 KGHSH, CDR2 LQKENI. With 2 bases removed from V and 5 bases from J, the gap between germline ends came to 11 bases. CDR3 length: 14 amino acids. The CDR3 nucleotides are TGTGCCAGCTCACCATCGGATTGGGGAGATACGCAGTATTTT. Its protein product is CASSPSDWGDTQYF.

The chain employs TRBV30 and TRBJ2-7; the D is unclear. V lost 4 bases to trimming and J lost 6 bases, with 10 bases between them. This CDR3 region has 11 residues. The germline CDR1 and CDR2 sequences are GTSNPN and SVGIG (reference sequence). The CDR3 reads CAWTIDGEQYF. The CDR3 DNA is TGTGCCTGGACCATAGACGGCGAGCAGTACTTC.

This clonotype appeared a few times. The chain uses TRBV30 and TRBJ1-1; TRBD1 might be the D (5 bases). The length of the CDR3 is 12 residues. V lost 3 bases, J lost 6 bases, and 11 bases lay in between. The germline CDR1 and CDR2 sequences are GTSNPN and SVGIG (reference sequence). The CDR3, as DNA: TGTGCCTGGAGCCCCCTGGGGCCTGAAGCTTTCTTT. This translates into CAWSPLGPEAFF.

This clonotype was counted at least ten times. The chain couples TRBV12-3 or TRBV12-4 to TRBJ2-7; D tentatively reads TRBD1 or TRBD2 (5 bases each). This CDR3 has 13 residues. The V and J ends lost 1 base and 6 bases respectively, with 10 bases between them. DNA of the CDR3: TGTGCCAGCAGTTTAGGGGCAGGGACCGAGCAGTACTTC. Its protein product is CASSLGAGTEQYF.

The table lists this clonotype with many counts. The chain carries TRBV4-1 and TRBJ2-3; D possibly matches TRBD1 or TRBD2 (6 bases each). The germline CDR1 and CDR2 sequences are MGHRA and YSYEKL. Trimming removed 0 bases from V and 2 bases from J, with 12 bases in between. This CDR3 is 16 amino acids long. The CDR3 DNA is TGCGCCAGCAGCCAAGAGAGGGGGGCATCCACAGATACGCAGTATTTT. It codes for CASSQERGASTDTQYF.

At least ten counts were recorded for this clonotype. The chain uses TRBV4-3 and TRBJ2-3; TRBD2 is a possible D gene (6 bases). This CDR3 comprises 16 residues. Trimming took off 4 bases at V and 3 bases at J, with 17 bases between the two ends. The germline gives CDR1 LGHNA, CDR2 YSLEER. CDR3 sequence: CASSPHASGTTDTQYF. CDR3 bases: TGCGCCAGCAGCCCGCACGCGTCAGGGACTACAGATACGCAGTATTTT.

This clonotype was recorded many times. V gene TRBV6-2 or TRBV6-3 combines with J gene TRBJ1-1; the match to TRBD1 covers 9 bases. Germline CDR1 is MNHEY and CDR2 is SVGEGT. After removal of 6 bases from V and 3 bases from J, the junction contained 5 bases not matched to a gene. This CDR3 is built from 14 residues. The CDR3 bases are TGTGCCAGCAGATGGACAGGGGTGGACACTGAAGCTTTCTTT. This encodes CASRWTGVDTEAFF.

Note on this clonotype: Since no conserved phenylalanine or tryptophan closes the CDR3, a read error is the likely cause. Here the CDR3 DNA reads TGTGCCAGCAGTTTAGCAAGCGGGAGGATCCAAGAGACCCAGTACTCC. Encoded protein: CASSLASGRIQETQYS. The V call is TRBV28, the J call TRBJ2-5, with TRBD2 matching over 9 bases. CDR1 and CDR2 (germline): MDHEN, SYDVKM. This CDR3 is 16 amino acids long. The ends lost 2 bases at V and 1 base at J; junction bases unmatched: 5.

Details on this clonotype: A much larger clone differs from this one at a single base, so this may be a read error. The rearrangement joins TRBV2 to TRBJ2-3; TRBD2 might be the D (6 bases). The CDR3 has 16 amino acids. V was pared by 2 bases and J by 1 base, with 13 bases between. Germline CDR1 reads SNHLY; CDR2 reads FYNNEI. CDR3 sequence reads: CASSERAGSGTDTQYF. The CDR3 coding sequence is TGTGCCAGCAGTGAACGCGCGGGGAGTGGCACAGATACGCAGTATTTT. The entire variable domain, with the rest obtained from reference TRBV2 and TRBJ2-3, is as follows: EPEVTQTPSHQVTQMGQEVILRCVPISNHLYFYWYRQILGQKVEFLVSFYNNEISEKSEIFDDQFSVERPDGSNFTLKIRSTKLEDSAMYFCASSERAGSGTDTQYFGPGTRLTVL.

The CDR3 DNA is TGTGCCAGCAGCCAACCCCGGAGGTTCGAGCAGTACTTC. Protein sequence: CASSQPRRFEQYF. This chain connects TRBV3-2 to TRBJ2-7; TRBD1 is the table's D call and was not checked against the DNA. TRBV3-2 has pseudogene status. The CDR3 consists of 13 residues.

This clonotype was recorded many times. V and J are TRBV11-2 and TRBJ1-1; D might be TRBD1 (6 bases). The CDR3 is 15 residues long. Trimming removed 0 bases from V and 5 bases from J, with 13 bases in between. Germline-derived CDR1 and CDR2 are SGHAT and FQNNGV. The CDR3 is CASSLDMAGETEAFF. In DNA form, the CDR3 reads TGTGCCAGCAGCTTAGATATGGCAGGGGAGACTGAAGCTTTCTTT.

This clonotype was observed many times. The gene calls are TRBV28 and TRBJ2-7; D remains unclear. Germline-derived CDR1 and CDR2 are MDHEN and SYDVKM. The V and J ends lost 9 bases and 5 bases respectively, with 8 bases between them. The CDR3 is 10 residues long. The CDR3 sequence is CASTGNEQYF. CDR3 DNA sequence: TGTGCCAGTACTGGGAACGAGCAGTACTTC.

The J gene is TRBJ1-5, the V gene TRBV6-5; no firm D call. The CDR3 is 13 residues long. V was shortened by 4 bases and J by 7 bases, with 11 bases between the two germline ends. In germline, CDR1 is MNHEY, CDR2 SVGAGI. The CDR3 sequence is CASSSDRRQPQHF. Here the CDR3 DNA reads TGTGCCAGCAGTTCGGACCGCCGACAGCCCCAGCATTTT.

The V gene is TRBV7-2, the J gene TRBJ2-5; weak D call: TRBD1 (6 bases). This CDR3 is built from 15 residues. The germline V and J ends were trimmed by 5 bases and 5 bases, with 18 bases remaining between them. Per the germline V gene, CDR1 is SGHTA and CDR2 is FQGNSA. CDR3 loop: CASSPPGTSWETQYF. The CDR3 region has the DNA TGTGCCAGCAGCCCACCCGGGACAAGTTGGGAGACCCAGTACTTC.

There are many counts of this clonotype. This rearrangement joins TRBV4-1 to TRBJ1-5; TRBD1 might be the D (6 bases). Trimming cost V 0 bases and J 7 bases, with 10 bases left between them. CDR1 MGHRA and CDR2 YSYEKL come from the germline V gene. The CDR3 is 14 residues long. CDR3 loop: CASSQDRGRQPQHF. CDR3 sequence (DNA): TGCGCCAGCAGCCAAGACAGGGGAAGACAGCCCCAGCATTTT.

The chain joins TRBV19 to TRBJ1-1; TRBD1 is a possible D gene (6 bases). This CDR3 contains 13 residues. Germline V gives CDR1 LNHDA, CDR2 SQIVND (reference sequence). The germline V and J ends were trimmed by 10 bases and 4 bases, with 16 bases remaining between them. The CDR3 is CATKGGGGTEAFF. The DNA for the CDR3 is TGTGCCACTAAAGGGGGGGGGGGCACTGAAGCTTTCTTT.